These T cell receptor beta chains were read from a single sample in a study of T cell repertoires in cytomegalovirus infection. These receptors have no known antigen. TCRdb analysed the reads with MiXCR anew, one entry per CDR3 protein. Seen here are fewer than 1,000,000 distinct CDR3 sequences, less than 40% observed once, and the top ten hold over 11%. This material consisted of cultured CD8+ T cells from PBMCs, taken from culture after CMV antigen stimulation. The source of these receptors is a human donor in good health (CMV status not recorded). Some clones in this sample may be carry-over from other donors' samples. CDR3s include the opening cysteine and the closing phenylalanine or tryptophan. Fields, in order: V gene, J gene, D gene, clone size, CDR3 protein, CDR3 DNA. D genes are given only for firm matches. Where a row states a size, it is once, few, many or the class of an expanded clone; other rows omit it.

TRBV4-3,TRBJ1-1,.,.,CASGRSENTEAFF,TGCGCCAGCGGGAGGAGCGAGAACACTGAAGCTTTCTTT
TRBV19,TRBJ1-2,.,.,CASSIAAYYGYTF,TGTGCCAGTAGTATTGCAGCGTACTATGGCTACACCTTC
TRBV7-9,TRBJ1-6,.,few,CAYTGSYNSPLHF,TGTGCCTATACAGGGTCCTATAATTCACCCCTCCACTTT
TRBV7-6,TRBJ2-1,.,.,CASSLTRGPNEQFF,TGTGCCAGCAGCCTAACGCGGGGCCCCAATGAGCAGTTCTTC
TRBV4-1,TRBJ2-7,.,once,CASSHGQGLSEEQYF,TGCGCCAGCAGCCACGGCCAGGGGTTATCCGAAGAGCAGTACTTC
TRBV2,TRBJ2-7,.,few,CASIQRGEQYF,TGTGCCAGCATTCAAAGGGGGGAGCAGTACTTC
TRBV6-6,TRBJ1-1,.,.,CASSYVAAKEAFF,TGTGCCAGCAGTTACGTGGCAGCCAAAGAAGCTTTCTTT
TRBV2,TRBJ1-1,TRBD1,.,CASSEAHFRDSEAFF,TGTGCCAGCAGTGAGGCCCATTTCCGGGACAGTGAAGCTTTCTTT
TRBV6-1,TRBJ1-2,.,.,CASSLAQDRERYGYTF,TGTGCCAGCAGCCTGGCCCAAGACAGAGAGCGATATGGCTACACCTTC
TRBV7-6,TRBJ2-5,.,many,CASSLDGSQETQYF,TGTGCCAGCAGCTTGGACGGGTCCCAAGAGACCCAGTACTTC
TRBV6-6,TRBJ1-1,.,.,CASSYSILGGNTEAFF,TGTGCCAGCAGTTACTCGATTTTGGGGGGGAACACTGAAGCTTTCTTT
TRBV12-3/TRBV12-4,TRBJ2-7,.,few,CASSPQGISYEQYF,TGTGCCAGCAGCCCCCAGGGAATCTCCTACGAGCAGTACTTC
TRBV19,TRBJ2-2,.,.,CASSMTETGELFF,TGTGCCAGTAGTATGACGGAGACCGGGGAGCTGTTTTTT
TRBV4-2,TRBJ2-2,TRBD1,.,CASSPIVSDRGTGELFF,TGTGCCAGCAGCCCCATTGTGTCGGACAGGGGCACCGGGGAGCTGTTTTTT
TRBV3-1,TRBJ1-2,.,.,CASSQELGNYGYTF,TGTGCCAGCAGCCAAGAACTGGGGAACTATGGCTACACCTTC
TRBV6-4,TRBJ2-1,.,.,CASSKGALPYNEQFF,TGTGCCAGCAGCAAAGGGGCCCTTCCCTACAATGAGCAGTTCTTC
TRBV12-5,TRBJ2-6,TRBD2,few,CASGFTSGGAGANVLTF,TGTGCTAGTGGTTTTACTAGCGGGGGAGCTGGGGCCAACGTCCTGACTTTC
TRBV19,TRBJ1-1,.,.,CASSIAEKNTEAFF,TGTGCCAGTAGTATAGCAGAAAAGAACACTGAAGCTTTCTTT
TRBV6-5,TRBJ2-3,TRBD2,few,CASSPSLTSGPTDTQYF,TGTGCCAGCAGTCCCAGTTTGACTAGCGGTCCCACAGATACGCAGTATTTT
TRBV7-9,TRBJ1-4,TRBD1,many,CASSLDGRGIEKLFF,TGTGCCAGCAGCCTAGACGGCAGGGGGATAGAAAAACTGTTTTTT
TRBV12-3/TRBV12-4,TRBJ1-1,.,.,CASTFKNTEAFF,TGTGCCAGCACCTTTAAGAACACTGAAGCTTTCTTT
TRBV5-6,TRBJ1-2,.,few,CASSPMTGIDGYTF,TGTGCCAGCAGCCCGATGACGGGGATCGATGGCTACACCTTC
TRBV27,TRBJ1-5,.,few,CASSLFRGNQPQHF,TGTGCCAGCAGTCTATTTCGGGGCAATCAGCCCCAGCATTTT
TRBV28,TRBJ1-5,.,many,CASSLQVNQPQHF,TGTGCCAGCAGTTTACAGGTTAATCAGCCCCAGCATTTT
TRBV12-5,TRBJ2-6,.,.,CASGFILPTKNPGANVLTF,TGTGCTAGTGGTTTTATCCTCCCTACAAAGAACCCTGGGGCCAACGTCCTGACTTTC
TRBV27,TRBJ1-1,.,.,CATRWTVYTEAFF,TGTGCCACGCGCTGGACCGTTTACACTGAAGCTTTCTTT
TRBV12-3/TRBV12-4,TRBJ1-2,.,.,CASSLGGDWGYTF,TGTGCCAGCAGTTTAGGGGGTGACTGGGGCTACACCTTC
TRBV6-1,TRBJ1-5,.,.,CASSSAGPGRVYQPQHF,TGTGCCAGCAGTTCGGCGGGCCCGGGCAGGGTATATCAGCCCCAGCATTTT
TRBV5-4,TRBJ2-2,.,.,CASRGVHTGELFF,TGTGCCAGCAGGGGGGTCCACACCGGGGAGCTGTTTTTT
TRBV27,TRBJ1-2,.,.,CASRLTDSPNYGYTF,TGTGCCAGCAGACTTACGGACAGCCCTAACTATGGCTACACCTTC
TRBV19,TRBJ2-5,.,.,CASSIDQPGGETQYF,TGTGCCAGTAGTATAGATCAGCCCGGGGGAGAGACCCAGTACTTC
TRBV6-5,TRBJ1-3,.,.,CASSIQPAQSSGNTIYF,TGTGCCAGCTCTATCCAGCCGGCGCAGAGCTCTGGAAACACCATATATTTT
TRBV6-5,TRBJ1-4,TRBD1,.,CASSFTGGAQEKLFF,TGTGCCAGCAGTTTCACAGGGGGCGCACAGGAAAAACTGTTTTTT
TRBV18,TRBJ1-1,TRBD1,.,CASSPWGQVNTEAFF,TGTGCCAGCTCACCATGGGGACAGGTCAACACTGAAGCTTTCTTT
TRBV7-3,TRBJ2-5,TRBD1,.,CASSLGQAVGETQYF,TGTGCCAGCAGCTTGGGACAGGCCGTCGGGGAGACCCAGTACTTC
TRBV27,TRBJ2-3,.,few,CASTPLGSEATDTQYF,TGTGCCAGCACCCCTTTAGGGTCCGAGGCCACAGATACGCAGTATTTT
TRBV7-6,TRBJ2-2,TRBD2,many,CASSYRGRLAGLPNTGELFF,TGTGCCAGCAGCTACAGGGGTCGGCTAGCGGGGCTCCCGAACACCGGGGAGCTGTTTTTT
TRBV6-8,TRBJ2-7,.,.,CASSPFLGDSYEQYF,TGTGCCAGCAGCCCCTTTTTGGGGGACTCCTACGAGCAGTACTTC
TRBV5-4,TRBJ1-2,.,.,CASRPDLDFRPYGYTF,TGTGCCAGCAGGCCTGACCTGGACTTTCGTCCCTATGGCTACACCTTC
TRBV7-9,TRBJ1-1,.,.,CASSSYTGNTEAFF,TGTGCCAGCAGTTCTTATACTGGGAACACTGAAGCTTTCTTT
TRBV4-1,TRBJ2-5,TRBD2,many,CASSHSGGAAETQYF,TGCGCCAGCAGCCATAGCGGGGGGGCCGCAGAGACCCAGTACTTC
TRBV6-2/TRBV6-3,TRBJ1-1,.,.,CASSYRRSAQNTEAFF,TGTGCCAGCAGTTACCGTCGATCAGCCCAGAACACTGAAGCTTTCTTT
TRBV15,TRBJ1-1,.,.,CATSRGGGNAEAFF,TGTGCCACCAGCAGAGGTGGGGGGAACGCTGAAGCTTTCTTT
TRBV9,TRBJ1-1,.,.,CASSVGDFVGTEAFF,TGTGCCAGCAGCGTAGGCGACTTCGTGGGCACTGAAGCTTTCTTT
TRBV27,TRBJ1-3,.,few,CASTPGPGNTIYF,TGTGCCAGCACCCCGGGGCCCGGAAACACCATATATTTT
TRBV11-2,TRBJ1-6,TRBD1,few,CASSLGQGVRSLHF,TGTGCCAGCAGCTTAGGACAGGGGGTGAGGTCCCTCCACTTT
TRBV27,TRBJ1-2,.,.,CASSGIGLIYGYTF,TGTGCCAGCAGTGGAATAGGGTTAATCTACGGCTACACCTTC
TRBV7-6,TRBJ2-1,TRBD2,many,CASSEGTSGSNEQFF,TGTGCCAGCAGCGAGGGGACTAGCGGGTCCAATGAGCAGTTCTTC
TRBV7-8,TRBJ2-5,TRBD2,.,CASSPLGGTETQYF,TGTGCCAGCAGCCCATTGGGAGGGACGGAGACCCAGTACTTC
TRBV12-5,TRBJ2-1,.,.,CASGPGSSYNEQFF,TGTGCTAGTGGTCCAGGGAGCTCCTACAATGAGCAGTTCTTC
TRBV7-9,TRBJ2-3,TRBD2,.,CASPEGAGVADTQYF,TGTGCCAGCCCGGAGGGAGCGGGGGTAGCAGATACGCAGTATTTT
TRBV27,TRBJ1-1,.,few,CASSLTVQFTEAFF,TGTGCCAGCAGTTTAACAGTACAGTTCACTGAAGCTTTCTTT
TRBV6-6,TRBJ1-5,TRBD1,few,CASSYDRGLQPQHF,TGTGCCAGCAGTTACGACAGGGGGTTGCAGCCCCAGCATTTT
TRBV19,TRBJ2-1,.,few,CASSIVPGSYNEQFF,TGTGCCAGTAGTATAGTCCCAGGGTCCTACAATGAGCAGTTCTTC
TRBV10-3,TRBJ1-1,TRBD1,.,CAISDRGSTEAFF,TGTGCCATCAGCGACAGGGGTAGCACTGAAGCTTTCTTT
TRBV7-6,TRBJ1-1,.,many,CASSPGAPTEAFF,TGTGCCAGCAGCCCCGGGGCACCGACTGAAGCTTTCTTT
TRBV25-1,TRBJ2-7,.,few,CASSDRYLYEQYF,TGTGCCAGCAGTGACAGGTACCTCTACGAGCAGTACTTC
TRBV7-9,TRBJ1-2,.,many,CASNPLTRTVDGYTF,TGTGCCAGCAACCCTCTAACACGGACAGTCGATGGCTACACCTTC
TRBV6-8,TRBJ2-1,.,.,CASSYRQGRYEQFF,TGTGCCAGCAGTTATCGGCAGGGGCGCTATGAGCAGTTCTTC
TRBV6-6,TRBJ2-5,.,few,CASKKRGQETQYF,TGTGCCAGCAAAAAACGAGGACAAGAGACCCAGTACTTC